The 27 T cell receptor beta chains reported below all come from one sample, sequenced in a study of T cell responses to AZD1222 COVID-19 vaccine. The repertoire was sequenced with immunoSEQ multiplex PCR; TCRdb's copy has only in-frame clones and lacks some. In the table there are roughly 160,000 clones, about 90% of which are singletons. The specimen was peripheral blood, collected on day 0 of MenACWY control vaccination. These receptors came from an adult in good health.

This rearrangement joins TRBV10-3 to TRBJ2-1; a possible D gene is TRBD2 (5 bases). The CDR3 has 12 residues. Per the germline V gene, CDR1 is ENHRY and CDR2 is SYGVKD. Trimming removed 7 bases at V and 10 bases at J, with 14 bases between. Here the CDR3 DNA reads TGTGCCATCACGGGCGGCGGAGGAGAGCAGTTCTTC. As protein: CAITGGGGEQFF.

The chain carries TRBV9 and TRBJ2-2; 12 bases line up with TRBD2. Germline CDR1 reads SGDLS; CDR2 reads YYNGEE. The V gene end was trimmed by 3 bases and the J gene end by 7 bases; junction bases not matched to a gene: 7. The CDR3 spans 16 residues. The CDR3 is CASSASGRAYGGELFF. Written as DNA, the CDR3 is TGTGCCAGCAGCGCTAGCGGGAGGGCCTATGGCGGGGAGCTGTTTTTT. Variable domain in full (rest from reference TRBV9 and TRBJ2-2): DSGVTQTPKHLITATGQRVTLRCSPRSGDLSVYWYQQSLDQGLQFLIQYYNGEERAKGNILERFSAQQFPDLHSELNLSSLELGDSALYFCASSASGRAYGGELFFGEGSRLTVL.

The rearrangement links TRBV28 to TRBJ2-7; tentatively, D is TRBD1 or TRBD2 (6 bases each). Germline assignment: CDR1 MDHEN and CDR2 SYDVKM. The CDR3 consists of 14 residues. V was cut by 4 bases and J by 2 bases, with 12 bases left in between. CDR3 DNA sequence: TGTGCCAGCAGTTATAGCCGGGGGCCCTACGAGCAGTACTTC. This encodes CASSYSRGPYEQYF.

The CDR3 here is CASSIILAGLNEQYF. The CDR3 DNA reads as TGTGCCAGCAGCATCATACTAGCGGGATTAAACGAGCAGTACTTC. The chain combines TRBV5-4 with TRBJ2-7, with TRBD2 matching over 10 bases. The J segment lost 5 bases and the V segment lost 4 bases, leaving 9 bases of the junction unmatched. CDR1 and CDR2 (germline): SGHNT, YYREEE (reference sequence). CDR3 length equals 15 residues.

The sample holds one count of this clone. This chain joins TRBV7-9 and TRBJ2-2, with 10 bases matching TRBD1. Germline loops: CDR1 SEHNR, CDR2 FQNEAQ (reference sequence). The CDR3 length is 16 residues. J was trimmed by 4 bases and V by 3 bases; bases with no gene match: 5. The CDR3 sequence: CASSLHRDRGTGELFF. Here the CDR3 DNA reads TGTGCCAGCAGCTTGCACCGGGACAGGGGCACCGGGGAGCTGTTTTTT.

The chain combines TRBV4-3 with TRBJ2-7; D is undetermined. Germline V gene data show CDR1 as LGHNA and CDR2 as YSLEER. The CDR3 runs to 13 residues. V gave up 1 base and J gave up 6 bases, with 10 bases separating them. The DNA of the CDR3 is TGCGCCAGCAGCCAAGCCCGAGGTTCCGAGCAGTACTTC. Translated, it gives CASSQARGSEQYF.

V gene TRBV3-1 (or the pseudogene TRBV3-2) combines with J gene TRBJ2-5; tentative D call: TRBD2 (6 bases). CDR1 and CDR2 from the germline V gene are LGHDT and YNNKEL (reference sequence). CDR3 size: 14 residues. With 1 base removed from V and 1 base from J, the gap between germline ends came to 7 bases. DNA of the CDR3: TGTGCCAGCAGCCAAGTAGCGGTCCAAGAGACCCAGTACTTC. Its translation is CASSQVAVQETQYF.

The chain recombines TRBV11-3 with TRBJ2-1, with D hard to call. V dropped 1 base and J dropped 4 bases, with 5 bases sitting between them. Germline V lookup: CDR1 SGHNT, CDR2 YENEEA. The CDR3 extends over 13 amino acids. CDR3 loop: CASSLGPYNEQFF. DNA of the CDR3: TGTGCCAGCAGCTTAGGGCCTTACAATGAGCAGTTCTTC.

The chain combines TRBV7-6 with TRBJ1-2, with D perhaps TRBD1 (6 bases). There are 16 residues in the CDR3. Germline V CDR1 and CDR2: SGHVS, FNYEAQ. The V gene lost 1 base and the J gene lost 5 bases, with 17 bases spanning the gap. The CDR3 bases are TGTGCCAGCAGCTTAGAGGTGGGGGGCGCGGGATATGGCTACACCTTC. Protein sequence: CASSLEVGGAGYGYTF. The complete variable domain, with remaining parts taken from reference TRBV7-6 and TRBJ1-2, reads GAGVSQSPRYKVTKRGQDVALRCDPISGHVSLYWYRQALGQGPEFLTYFNYEAQQDKSGLPNDRFSAERPEGSISTLTIQRTEQRDSAMYRCASSLEVGGAGYGYTFGSGTRLTVV.

V usage is TRBV28 and J usage is TRBJ2-2, with 8 bases identical to TRBD1. CDR1 is MDHEN, CDR2 SYDVKM, per germline. The V and J ends lost 5 bases and 8 bases, in that order; junction bases with no gene match: 16. The CDR3 spans 17 residues. The CDR3 here is CASSPGQGRSWSGELFF. In nucleotides, the CDR3 is TGTGCCAGCAGTCCCGGACAGGGACGCTCCTGGTCTGGGGAGCTGTTTTTT.

This chain connects TRBV6-5 to TRBJ2-7, with D uncertain. CDR1 MNHEY and CDR2 SVGAGI come from the germline V gene. This CDR3 spans 10 amino acids. V shed 8 bases and J shed 7 bases, with 9 bases lying between them. The CDR3 spells CASSRTEQYF. CDR3 bases: TGTGCCAGCTCCCGTACTGAGCAGTACTTC.

Only one count was recorded for this clone. The rearrangement links TRBV6-6 to TRBJ2-3; 7 bases match TRBD1. Germline assignment: CDR1 MNHNY and CDR2 SVGAGI (reference sequence). The CDR3 length is 14 residues. V shed 6 bases, J shed 3 bases, and the junction held 6 bases outside the gene matches. CDR3 in DNA: TGTGCCAGCAGAGGGGGCCAGGCTACAGATACGCAGTATTTT. Translated, it gives CASRGGQATDTQYF.

The genes are TRBV5-1 and TRBJ2-7; the D is unclear. The germline V and J ends were trimmed by 5 bases and 2 bases, with 17 bases remaining between them. The V gene's germline CDR1 is SGHRS and CDR2 YFSETQ. This CDR3 contains 15 residues. The CDR3 loop is CASRLRTQPTYEQYF. The DNA of the CDR3 is TGCGCCAGCAGACTTCGGACCCAACCTACCTACGAGCAGTACTTC.

The genes are TRBV7-7 and TRBJ2-1; 10 bases are a match to TRBD2. The CDR3 has 16 residues. The V and J ends lost 1 base and 9 bases, in that order; junction bases with no gene match: 9. Per germline, CDR1 SSHAT and CDR2 FNYEAQ (reference sequence). CDR3 sequence (DNA): TGTGCCAGCAGCTTAGATCCTAGCGGGAGAGTAGGTGAGCAGTTCTTC. It specifies CASSLDPSGRVGEQFF.

CDR3 loop: CASSPPSNTGELFF. In nucleotides, the CDR3 is TGTGCCAGCAGCCCACCCTCGAACACCGGGGAGCTGTTTTTT. V and J are TRBV7-9 and TRBJ2-2; D is ambiguous. Trimming removed 5 bases from V and 0 bases from J, with 7 bases in between. In germline, CDR1 is SEHNR, CDR2 FQNEAQ (reference sequence). The CDR3 totals 14 residues.

The V gene is TRBV27, the J gene TRBJ1-4; 9 nucleotides match TRBD1. Germline V lookup: CDR1 MNHEY, CDR2 SMNVEV (reference sequence). Trimming cost V 6 bases and J 1 base; bases outside gene matches: 9. The length of the CDR3 is 17 residues. In nucleotides, the CDR3 is TGTGCCAGCAGCCCCTCCACAGGGGGCGGAACTAATGAAAAACTGTTTTTT. Amino acids: CASSPSTGGGTNEKLFF. The variable domain in full, completed from reference TRBV27 and TRBJ1-4, reads EAQVTQNPRYLITVTGKKLTVTCSQNMNHEYMSWYRQDPGLGLRQIYYSMNVEVTDKGDVPEGYKVSRKEKRNFPLILESPSPNQTSLYFCASSPSTGGGTNEKLFFGSGTQLSVL.

On this clone: The germline gene is not matched at one end of the junction; a read error may be the cause. The chain links TRBV7-3 to TRBJ1-3; D ambiguous. The CDR3 loop spans 13 amino acids. The V gene's germline CDR1 is SGHTA and CDR2 FQGTGA. CDR3 residues: CASSLRPGDTIYF. CDR3 nucleotides: TGTGCCAGCAGCTTAAGACCTGGAGACACCATATATTTT.

J is TRBJ2-4 and V is TRBV24-1; no firm D call. Germline-derived CDR1 and CDR2 are KGHDR and SFDVKD. The CDR3 loop spans 15 amino acids. The V end lost 3 bases, the J end lost 6 bases, and 14 bases lay between the germline ends. The CDR3, as DNA: TGTGCCACCAGTGATCCCCTAGAATCAGGAAACATTCAGTACTTC. It specifies CATSDPLESGNIQYF.

This clone is a singleton in its sample. The CDR3 sequence: CASSSPTFVQPQHF. The CDR3 DNA follows: TGTGCCAGCAGTTCCCCCACTTTCGTTCAGCCCCAGCATTTT. The chain is built from TRBV28 and TRBJ1-5; no clear D gene. Germline CDR1 and CDR2: MDHEN and SYDVKM. The CDR3 covers 14 residues. The V and J ends lost 4 bases and 6 bases respectively, with 13 bases between them. Full variable domain (rest looked up from reference TRBV28 and TRBJ1-5): DVKVTQSSRYLVKRTGEKVFLECVQDMDHENMFWYRQDPGLGLRLIYFSYDVKMKEKGDIPEGYSVSREKKERFSLILESASTNQTSMYLCASSSPTFVQPQHFGDGTRLSIL.

The chain combines TRBV27 with TRBJ1-2, with 8 bases fitting TRBD1. Looked up from germline, CDR1 is MNHEY and CDR2 is SMNVEV (reference sequence). This CDR3 has 14 amino acids. V was pared by 0 bases and J by 8 bases, with 5 bases of the junction left unmatched. The CDR3 DNA follows: TGTGCCAGCAGTTTATCGACAGGGGTGGGCGGCTACACCTTC. Its translation: CASSLSTGVGGYTF.

This chain joins TRBV2 and TRBJ1-1; tentatively, D is TRBD1 (5 bases). Per the germline V gene, CDR1 is SNHLY and CDR2 is FYNNEI. The CDR3 spans 15 residues. The V and J ends lost 2 bases and 4 bases respectively, with 14 bases between them. The CDR3 sequence: CASSEMGVMGTEAFF. CDR3 nucleotide sequence: TGTGCCAGCAGTGAAATGGGGGTAATGGGCACTGAAGCTTTCTTT.

This chain uses TRBV5-1 with TRBJ2-7; 7 bases are a match to TRBD2. Germline assignment: CDR1 SGHRS and CDR2 YFSETQ. Trimming at V came to 5 bases and at J to 2 bases, leaving 7 bases not matched to a gene. The CDR3 contains 14 residues. Written as DNA, the CDR3 is TGCGCCAGCAGTCCGGGGGGAAGTCCCTACGAGCAGTACTTC. Amino acid sequence: CASSPGGSPYEQYF. Combining the CDR3 with reference TRBV5-1 and TRBJ2-7 gives the whole variable domain KAGVTQTPRYLIKTRGQQVTLSCSPISGHRSVSWYQQTPGQGLQFLFEYFSETQRNKGNFPGRFSGRQFSNSRSEMNVSTLELGDSALYLCASSPGGSPYEQYFGPGTRLTVT.

The chain is built from TRBV30 and TRBJ2-1, with 11 bases aligning to TRBD1. Germline V gives CDR1 GTSNPN, CDR2 SVGIG (reference sequence). V lost 3 bases and J lost 5; bases outside the gene matches: 12. The CDR3 runs to 17 residues. CDR3 residues: CAWRGFLPGQGDNEQFF. The CDR3 nucleotides are TGTGCCTGGAGGGGATTTTTACCGGGACAGGGGGACAATGAGCAGTTCTTC. Looking up the rest from reference TRBV30 and TRBJ2-1 gives the full variable domain: SQTIHQWPATLVQPVGSPLSLECTVEGTSNPNLYWYRQAAGRGLQLLFYSVGIGQISSEVPQNLSASRPQDRQFILSSKKLLLSDSGFYLCAWRGFLPGQGDNEQFFGPGTRLTVL.

This clone was seen only once. The rearrangement uses TRBV5-1 and TRBJ1-1, with D uncertain. The CDR3 is 13 residues long. CDR1 and CDR2 (germline): SGHRS, YFSETQ. V lost 0 bases and J 1 base, leaving 4 bases between the germline ends. The CDR3 DNA is TGCGCCAGCAGCTTGGTTAAGAACACTGAAGCTTTCTTT. Its translation: CASSLVKNTEAFF.

V is TRBV18 and J is TRBJ1-5; possible D gene TRBD1, 6 bases. Trimming removed 5 bases at V and 6 bases at J, with 11 bases between. The CDR3 is 13 residues long. Germline V gene sequence: CDR1 KGHSH, CDR2 LQKENI. This CDR3 reads CASSADSLQPQHF. The CDR3 nucleotides read TGTGCCAGCTCAGCGGACAGTCTTCAGCCCCAGCATTTT.

J is TRBJ1-1 and V is TRBV12-3 or TRBV12-4; D unclear. The CDR3 is 13 residues long. V lost 4 bases to trimming and J lost 0 bases, with 6 bases between them. CDR3 in amino acids: CASSWTVNTEAFF. CDR3 sequence (DNA): TGTGCCAGCAGTTGGACGGTGAACACTGAAGCTTTCTTT.

The CDR3 spells CASSHHQTPGTQNTEAFF. The CDR3 DNA reads as TGCGCCAGCAGCCATCACCAGACGCCCGGGACACAGAACACTGAAGCTTTCTTT. The V call is TRBV4-1, the J call TRBJ1-1, with D perhaps TRBD1 (6 bases). Deletions cut 3 bases from V and 1 base from J, with 21 bases between. The CDR3 has 18 residues. Germline CDR1 is MGHRA and CDR2 is YSYEKL.